What follows are 25 T cell receptor beta chains derived from one specimen sequenced in a study of cytomegalovirus exposure and HLA in healthy donors. With 60 Vbeta and 13 Jbeta primers, the PCR was carried out. Assay: immunoSEQ multiplex PCR; the TCRdb copy retains only in-frame clones and omits some. The top ten hold about 10% of the sample, which has approximately 98,000 clones, 75% to 85% seen once. The sequencing sample was made of PBMCs. The receptors originated from a young man in good health and CMV-seropositive.

The chain carries TRBV6-1 and TRBJ2-3; D not certain. The V end was cut by 3 bases, the J end by 3 bases, with 4 bases between. The germline V gene encodes CDR1 MNHNS and CDR2 SASEGT. CDR3 size: 12 residues. This CDR3 is CASSELTDTQYF. The CDR3, as DNA: TGTGCCAGCAGTGAGTTAACAGATACGCAGTATTTT.

Worth noting for this clone: One end of the junction is discordant with germline, which a read error may explain. V usage is TRBV6-4 and J usage is TRBJ1-1, with 7 bases aligning to TRBD1. Germline V CDR1 and CDR2: MRHNA, SNTAGT. The CDR3 covers 14 residues. CDR3 sequence (DNA): TGTGCCAGCAGGGGGACAGCCATGAACACTAAAGCTTTCTTT. Protein: CASRGTAMNTKAFF.

The chain recombines TRBV21-1 with TRBJ1-1; the table's D gene call, TRBD1, was not cross checked with the DNA. TRBV21-1 is given as a pseudogene. CDR3 length: 15 residues. The CDR3: CASSKVAGGYTEAFF. Written as DNA, the CDR3 is TGTGCCAGCAGCAAAGTGGCAGGGGGCTATACTGAAGCTTTCTTT.

The chain carries TRBV11-2 and TRBJ2-5; tentatively, D is TRBD1 (6 bases). The CDR3 extends over 15 amino acids. V was cut by 4 bases and J by 2 bases, with 14 bases left in between. The germline gives CDR1 SGHAT, CDR2 FQNNGV. CDR3 amino acids: CASSSFRDTQETQYF. For the CDR3, the DNA is TGTGCCAGCAGCTCTTTCAGGGACACGCAAGAGACCCAGTACTTC.

This clone was observed once. The CDR3 sequence is CASSPDMSQPQHF. In DNA form, the CDR3 reads TGTGCCAGCAGCCCTGACATGTCTCAGCCCCAGCATTTT. This chain connects TRBV6-4 to TRBJ1-5; D call uncertain. V was shortened by 6 bases and J by 6 bases, with 12 bases between the two germline ends. CDR3 size: 13 residues. The germline CDR1 and CDR2 sequences are MRHNA and SNTAGT.

The V and J genes are TRBV7-9 and TRBJ2-5, with 7 bases fitting TRBD1. V lost 3 bases and J lost 0; bases outside the gene matches: 4. The CDR3 length is 15 residues. Germline CDR1 reads SEHNR; CDR2 reads FQNEAQ (reference sequence). CDR3 in DNA: TGTGCCAGCAGCTTCACAGGGGTTTACCAAGAGACCCAGTACTTC. This translates into CASSFTGVYQETQYF.

The gene calls are TRBV11-2 and TRBJ1-5; D unclear. Germline V gene sequence: CDR1 SGHAT, CDR2 FQNNGV. The CDR3 covers 13 residues. V was cut by 1 base and J by 4 bases, with 5 bases left in between. In DNA, the CDR3 is TGTGCCAGCAGCTTAGTCCGGAATCAGCCCCAGCATTTT. Translated: CASSLVRNQPQHF.

The chain has TRBV11-2 and TRBJ2-1; 7 bases align to TRBD1. V shed 5 bases, J shed 10 bases, and the junction held 2 bases outside the gene matches. Germline V gene data show CDR1 as SGHAT and CDR2 as FQNNGV. CDR3 length: 11 residues. The CDR3, as DNA: TGTGCCAGCAGCCTGGACAGGGAGCAGTTCTTC. Protein sequence: CASSLDREQFF.

The chain links TRBV27 to TRBJ2-7, with no clear D. CDR3 length equals 14 residues. V was clipped by 3 bases and J by 6 bases, with 15 bases between them. From germline, CDR1 is MNHEY and CDR2 SMNVEV (reference sequence). CDR3 residues: CASSFRSQVGEQYF. Here the CDR3 DNA reads TGTGCCAGCAGTTTTCGGAGCCAAGTCGGCGAGCAGTACTTC.

The J gene is TRBJ1-5, the V gene TRBV28; D remains ambiguous. V was clipped by 5 bases and J by 9 bases, with 11 bases between them. The CDR3 contains 12 residues. Germline V CDR1 and CDR2: MDHEN, SYDVKM. DNA for the CDR3: TGTGCCAGCAGTCGCCCCCCGGGGCCCCAGCATTTT. This translates into CASSRPPGPQHF. The variable domain in full, completed from reference TRBV28 and TRBJ1-5, reads DVKVTQSSRYLVKRTGEKVFLECVQDMDHENMFWYRQDPGLGLRLIYFSYDVKMKEKGDIPEGYSVSREKKERFSLILESASTNQTSMYLCASSRPPGPQHFGDGTRLSIL.

The chain employs TRBV30 and TRBJ2-7; 10 bases align to TRBD2. CDR1 GTSNPN and CDR2 SVGIG come from the germline V gene (reference sequence). V gave up 4 bases and J gave up 0 bases; unmatched junction bases: 18. The CDR3 has 19 amino acids. CDR3 coding DNA: TGTGCCTGGAAAAAACCCCATCCCCTTACTAGCGGGGTCTCCTACGAGCAGTACTTC. This codes for CAWKKPHPLTSGVSYEQYF. The whole variable domain, remainder taken from reference TRBV30 and TRBJ2-7, is SQTIHQWPATLVQPVGSPLSLECTVEGTSNPNLYWYRQAAGRGLQLLFYSVGIGQISSEVPQNLSASRPQDRQFILSSKKLLLSDSGFYLCAWKKPHPLTSGVSYEQYFGPGTRLTVT.

The rearrangement uses TRBV7-9 and TRBJ2-7, with 9 bases identical to TRBD1. The germline V gene encodes CDR1 SEHNR and CDR2 FQNEAQ (reference sequence). J gave up 0 bases and V 2 bases, and 8 bases lay outside the gene matches. CDR3 length: 17 residues. The CDR3 DNA reads as TGTGCCAGCAGCTTAACGGCCGGGACAGGGTCCTCCTACGAGCAGTACTTC. It is translated as CASSLTAGTGSSYEQYF.

The gene calls are TRBV18 and TRBJ1-4, with D unclear. Germline lookup yields CDR1 KGHSH and CDR2 LQKENI. Deletions cut 2 bases from V and 8 bases from J, with 12 bases between. This CDR3 has 14 amino acids. For the CDR3, the DNA is TGTGCCAGCTCACCAAGAGGATCTGGGGAAAAACTGTTTTTT. Encoded protein: CASSPRGSGEKLFF.

The rearrangement uses TRBV6-1 and TRBJ2-1; 7 nucleotides line up with TRBD1. Germline assignment: CDR1 MNHNS and CDR2 SASEGT. The CDR3 totals 15 residues. Trimming took 5 bases from V and 0 from J; bases not matched to a gene: 4. The CDR3 nucleotides are TGTGCCAGCAGTTCCCGGACAGGCTCCTACAATGAGCAGTTCTTC. Protein product: CASSSRTGSYNEQFF.

V usage is TRBV6-1 and J usage is TRBJ1-5, with TRBD1 matching 7 bases. CDR3 length equals 14 residues. V was pared by 6 bases and J by 7 bases, with 9 bases of the junction left unmatched. Per the germline V gene, CDR1 is MNHNS and CDR2 is SASEGT. The CDR3 loop reads CASSDRAGGQPQHF. The CDR3 DNA follows: TGTGCCAGCAGCGACAGGGCGGGTGGACAGCCCCAGCATTTT.

The genes are TRBV9 and TRBJ2-5, with TRBD2 identical over 14 bases. J gave up 5 bases and V 4 bases, and 10 bases lay outside the gene matches. This CDR3 spans 17 amino acids. Per germline, CDR1 SGDLS and CDR2 YYNGEE. CDR3 DNA sequence: TGTGCCAGCAGCACTCCGACTAGCGGGGGGGTGGAGGAGACCCAGTACTTC. Translation gives CASSTPTSGGVEETQYF.

The rearrangement links TRBV5-1 to TRBJ2-3; 7 nucleotides agree with TRBD2. The J segment lost 3 bases and the V segment lost 0 bases, leaving 4 bases of the junction unmatched. Per the germline V gene, CDR1 is SGHRS and CDR2 is YFSETQ. The CDR3 is 15 amino acids. The CDR3 region has the DNA TGCGCCAGCAGCTTGGCGTCAGCGGGAACAGATACGCAGTATTTT. It is translated as CASSLASAGTDTQYF.

This clone was observed a single time. This chain connects TRBV30 to TRBJ2-3; TRBD2 matches at 8 bases. Germline V gene sequence: CDR1 GTSNPN, CDR2 SVGIG (reference sequence). V was pared by 8 bases and J by 1 base, with 11 bases of the junction left unmatched. CDR3 length: 15 residues. The CDR3 nucleotides are TGTGCCGCTTCTAGAGCGGGGGCTGGCACAGATACGCAGTATTTT. Translated, it gives CAASRAGAGTDTQYF.

This chain connects TRBV5-1 to TRBJ1-2, with 10 bases aligning to TRBD1. Trimming at V came to 4 bases and at J to 4 bases, leaving 16 bases not matched to a gene. Germline V CDR1 and CDR2: SGHRS, YFSETQ. This CDR3 spans 18 amino acids. CDR3 coding DNA: TGCGCCAGCAGCCTAATGACTCTTGGGACAGGGGCCCCCTATGGCTACACCTTC. It specifies CASSLMTLGTGAPYGYTF.

The chain employs TRBV21-1 and TRBJ1-4. TRBV21-1 is a pseudogene locus. The CDR3 is made up of 16 amino acids. The CDR3 coding sequence is TGTGCCAGCAGCCTTGCTCAGGGAGGTGGTCGTGAAAAACTGTTTTTT. It yields the protein CASSLAQGGGREKLFF.

The chain links TRBV7-2 to TRBJ1-3, with D unclear. The CDR3 consists of 14 residues. Between the trimmed V and J ends, which lost 5 bases and 0 bases, there was a span of 8 bases. Germline assignment: CDR1 SGHTA and CDR2 FQGNSA. The CDR3 DNA reads TGTGCCAGCAGCCATGGAGGCTCTGGAAACACCATATATTTT. Translated, it gives CASSHGGSGNTIYF.

V and J are TRBV28 and TRBJ2-1, with a possible D match to TRBD1 (5 bases). V shed 8 bases and J shed 8 bases, with 25 bases lying between them. The germline V gene has CDR1 MDHEN and CDR2 SYDVKM. The CDR3 spans 16 residues. CDR3 amino acids: CASGQGVASIFDEQFF. CDR3 DNA sequence: TGTGCCAGCGGTCAAGGGGTGGCGTCTATCTTCGATGAGCAGTTCTTC.

The V and J genes are TRBV10-1 and TRBJ2-5; D is unclear. This CDR3 has 14 residues. V lost 3 bases to trimming and J lost 2 bases, with 10 bases between them. The germline V gene has CDR1 WNHNN and CDR2 SYGVQD (reference sequence). The CDR3 protein is CASSERGPQETQYF. CDR3 nucleotides: TGCGCCAGCAGTGAACGCGGCCCGCAAGAGACCCAGTACTTC.

The V and J genes are TRBV5-1 and TRBJ2-7; D call uncertain. V gave up 1 base and J gave up 3 bases, with 14 bases separating them. CDR1 is SGHRS and CDR2 is YFSETQ in the germline V gene. CDR3 length: 15 residues. CDR3 in amino acids: CASSLNDGNNYEQYF. Written as DNA, the CDR3 is TGCGCCAGCAGCTTGAACGATGGTAACAACTACGAGCAGTACTTC.

This chain joins TRBV5-1 and TRBJ2-7; 11 bases agree with TRBD1. CDR1 is SGHRS and CDR2 is YFSETQ in the germline V gene. This CDR3 contains 15 residues. V trimming: 4 bases; J trimming: 7 bases; junction bases outside the gene matches: 10. CDR3 amino acids: CASSRAGQGDGEQYF. CDR3 coding DNA: TGCGCCAGCAGCAGGGCGGGACAGGGGGATGGTGAGCAGTACTTC.